The 6 T cell receptor beta chains in this list originate from one sample, sequenced in a study of blood T cells in healthy people across ages. With a J-beta primer mix and a sample-barcoded 5' primer, a second PCR ran about 7 to 12 cycles. TCRdb re-analysed the 5' RACE reads in MiXCR, keeping a single row per CDR3 protein. Of 760,000 or so distinct CDR3 sequences listed, roughly 25% are singletons. The data were also submitted as part of a second study, on T cells of mothers and their children.

Sequenced sample: blood. The receptors were gathered from a boy between 10 and 17 years old in good health.

This clonotype was detected only a few times. V gene TRBV12-3 or TRBV12-4 combines with J gene TRBJ2-3, with TRBD2 matching 7 bases. V gave up 3 bases and J gave up 6 bases; unmatched junction bases: 6. The CDR3 length is 14 residues. As DNA, the CDR3 is TGTGCCAGCAGTTTGGGAGGGATGTCGGATACGCAGTATTTT. It encodes CASSLGGMSDTQYF.

This clonotype has more than one count but fewer than ten. The chain carries TRBV29-1 and TRBJ2-1; 10 positions agree with TRBD2. From germline, CDR1 is SQVTM and CDR2 ANQGSEA. The CDR3 sequence is 14 residues long. Germline trimming cut 3 bases from V and 2 bases from J; bases unmatched to any gene: 1. The CDR3 region is CSVDTSGTYNEQFF. The CDR3, as DNA: TGCAGCGTTGACACTAGCGGGACCTACAATGAGCAGTTCTTC.

The V call is TRBV10-3, the J call TRBJ2-4; 8 positions match TRBD1. CDR1 ENHRY and CDR2 SYGVKD come from the germline V gene. The ends lost 2 bases at V and 5 bases at J; junction bases unmatched: 5. This CDR3 is built from 15 residues. Written as DNA, the CDR3 is TGTGCCATCAGTGAGGAAGGACAGGGCGAAAACATTCAGTACTTC. Translated, it gives CAISEEGQGENIQYF.

V gene TRBV29-1 combines with J gene TRBJ1-1, with D hard to call. Germline V gene sequence: CDR1 SQVTM, CDR2 ANQGSEA. The V end lost 3 bases, the J end lost 0 bases, and 5 bases lay between the germline ends. This CDR3 is built from 12 residues. CDR3 loop: CSVEDVNTEAFF. Written as DNA, the CDR3 is TGCAGCGTTGAGGATGTGAACACTGAAGCTTTCTTT.

This clonotype was detected only a few times. The J gene is TRBJ2-5, the V gene TRBV3-1; no clear D. The length of the CDR3 is 14 residues. The V and J ends lost 1 base and 0 bases respectively, with 6 bases between them. CDR1 is LGHDT, CDR2 YNNKEL, per germline (reference sequence). The CDR3 spells CASSQGGDQETQYF. The DNA for the CDR3 is TGTGCCAGCAGCCAAGGAGGAGACCAAGAGACCCAGTACTTC.

The chain carries TRBV5-1 and TRBJ2-1; TRBD2 aligns across 10 bases. From germline, CDR1 is SGHRS and CDR2 YFSETQ. V shed 5 bases, J shed 8 bases, and the junction held 19 bases outside the gene matches. The CDR3 covers 18 residues. The CDR3 sequence is CASSWSAGGPVSRDEQFF. The DNA for the CDR3 is TGCGCCAGCAGTTGGTCAGCGGGAGGGCCTGTCTCACGCGATGAGCAGTTCTTC.